This TCR beta chain was profiled in a study of blood T cells in healthy people across ages. Findings and limits, study-wide: Diversity figures derived from one million T cells were judged to underestimate the true value.

Combining a sample-barcoded 5' primer with a J-beta primer mix, a second PCR ran for about 7 to 12 cycles. Each cDNA was tagged by a template-switch adaptor containing 12 random nucleotides. Every individual sample yielded 2.5 million or more paired-end reads (each containing CDR3). TCRdb reanalysed the 5' RACE reads using MiXCR and keeps one entry per CDR3 protein. Of under 2,000,000 distinct CDR3 sequences detected, roughly 50% appear once; the ten largest clones hold roughly 2%. Comments on this clonotype: What it binds is unknown.

The sequence came from a woman in her 40s in good health. Sequenced input: blood.

Written as DNA, the CDR3 is TGCAGTGCTCCTGGACAAGGATGGGCCACAGATACGCAGTATTTT. Residues: CSAPGQGWATDTQYF. This chain joins TRBV20-1 and TRBJ2-3; D may be TRBD1 (5 bases). Trimming took 5 bases from V and 2 from J, leaving 17 bases between them. The CDR3 length is 15 residues. In germline, CDR1 is DFQATT, CDR2 SNEGSKA (reference sequence).